This T cell receptor beta chain was identified in a study of tumor and adjacent non-tumor tissue in lung cancer. As for the study in general: Samples averaged approximately 4.2 million productive TCRbeta reads each.

The template was RNA from unsorted bulk tissue. TCRbeta libraries were built with three rounds of nested PCR, modified from ARM-PCR. TCRdb re-called the multiplex PCR reads with MiXCR, one entry per CDR3 protein. This sample has around 79,000 distinct CDR3 sequences, with 55% to 75% found just once. The CDR3 has 11 amino acids. V was trimmed by 5 bases and J by 9 bases, leaving 8 bases between them. Germline V gene sequence: CDR1 MNHNS, CDR2 SASEGT. Comment on this clonotype: Since the CDR3 does not end with the conserved phenylalanine or tryptophan, this likely comes from a read error.

Sequencing input: lung tumor tissue. This receptor was identified in a woman aged 40-49 years with non-small cell lung cancer. The J gene is TRBJ2-1, the V gene TRBV6-1; D not certain. CDR3 region: CASSSTFEQFL. In DNA form, the CDR3 reads TGTGCCAGCAGTAGTACCTTTGAGCAGTTCCTC.